The T cell receptor beta chain described here comes from a study of blood T cell repertoires in COVID-19. Germline V CDR1 and CDR2: SGHDT, YYEEEE. V shed 1 base, J shed 11 bases, and the junction held 6 bases outside the gene matches. This CDR3 is 14 amino acids long. Assay used: immunoSEQ multiplex PCR; TCRdb lists only in-frame clones, some missing. This table has 150,000 to 200,000 clones, just under 90% appearing once. The clonotype was recovered from a woman aged 18-29 years who had recovered from COVID-19. Material: peripheral blood. This chain connects TRBV5-6 to TRBJ1-6, with 7 positions matching TRBD1. The CDR3, as DNA: TGTGCCAGCAGCTTGAACAGGGGAGTTGCACCCCTCCACTTT. This codes for CASSLNRGVAPLHF.